One T cell receptor beta chain is described in this entry. As yet, its antigen is unknown. The data are from a study of shared clonotypes between healthy human individuals. Several immunoSEQ plates held equal portions of the genomic DNA taken from each subset. Generated by immunoSEQ multiplex PCR, the TCRdb table keeps only in-frame clones and is missing some. This table holds millions of clones, roughly 95% found once. Splitting the CD4+ cells yielded a CD45RA+ naive subset and a CD45RA-negative memory subset. Whole-study findings and limits: Shared across several donors were 4% to 6% of the naive CD4 clonotypes.

The source of this sequence is a man between 18 and 35 years old in good health. The source material was naive CD4+ T cells sorted from blood. Documented subset: CD45RA+ positively selected.

CDR3 DNA sequence: TGTGCCAGCAGCCACCGACAAGAGACCCAGTACTTC. It translates to CASSHRQETQYF. This chain links TRBV7-2 with TRBJ2-5; D unresolved. The V end lost 5 bases, the J end lost 2 bases, and 6 bases lay between the germline ends. CDR3 size: 12 residues. Germline V gene lookup returns CDR1 SGHTA and CDR2 FQGNSA.